This TCR beta chain comes out of a study of T cells in Graves' hyperthyroidism and ophthalmopathy. General study results and limits: Most thyroid clonotypes expanded above 0.001 were also detected in blood. Ophthalmopathy and stable hyperthyroidism were told apart by a 13 V-J model.

With respect to this clonotype: Antigen unknown. With a much larger clone just one base away, this may be a read error.

Trimming cost V 6 bases and J 4 bases; bases outside gene matches: 7. The CDR3 extends over 14 amino acids. Germline V gene data show CDR1 as SEHNR and CDR2 as FQNEAQ (reference sequence). Exclusion criteria comprised uncontrolled infection, other autoimmune disease, pregnancy or lactation. Clinical symptoms, serum thyroxine and TRAb, thyroid ultrasound and orbital computed tomography together formed the diagnostic basis. The investigators amplified TCR beta CDR3 regions from RNA transcripts. A set of HTBI primers served as the primers for a first-round RT-PCR of the TCR CDR3. In TCRdb, the multiplex PCR reads were re-called with MiXCR into one record per CDR3 protein. Of 500,000 to 800,000 distinct CDR3 sequences in the sample, about 45% were seen once.

Sequenced material: peripheral blood or thyroid tissue (not recorded which). The chain joins TRBV7-9 to TRBJ2-7; 9 nucleotides align to TRBD2. The sequence was collected from an adult man with Graves' disease, either hyperthyroidism or ophthalmopathy (not recorded which). CDR3 residues: CASSAGGPGYEQYF. The CDR3 DNA follows: TGTGCCAGCAGTGCGGGAGGGCCGGGGTACGAGCAGTACTTC.